This T cell receptor (beta chain) was captured by sequencing in a study of blood T cell repertoires in COVID-19. Study overall: T cells, B-cell-depleted T cells, or PBMCs provided the cDNA or gDNA that served as material.

Germline V CDR1 and CDR2: SEHNR, FQNEAQ (reference sequence). There are 17 residues in the CDR3. The V end lost 0 bases, the J end lost 1 base, and 16 bases lay between the germline ends. Sequenced by immunoSEQ multiplex PCR; TCRdb stores in-frame clones only, minus some. The sample yields 100,000 to 150,000 clones, roughly 90% seen once. This sequence originates from a man in his fifties or sixties with active COVID-19. The sequencing sample was made of peripheral blood. The rearrangement uses TRBV7-9 and TRBJ2-7; D is perhaps TRBD2 (6 bases). The CDR3 DNA is TGTGCCAGCAGCTTAGCTGGCCTGGGACTGGTATCCTACGAGCAGTACTTC. Translation gives CASSLAGLGLVSYEQYF.